The 11 T cell receptor beta chains in this list originate from one sample, sequenced in a study of blood T cell repertoires in COVID-19. Sequenced by immunoSEQ multiplex PCR; TCRdb stores in-frame clones only, minus some. The sample contains 300,000 to 400,000 clones, 80% to 90% of which appear only once. Sequenced sample: PBMCs or T cells enriched from blood (not recorded which). Every receptor here comes from a middle-aged woman with acute COVID-19.

The genes are TRBV28 and TRBJ2-7; 8 bases fit TRBD1. The germline gives CDR1 MDHEN, CDR2 SYDVKM. Trimming at V came to 6 bases and at J to 5 bases, leaving 9 bases not matched to a gene. This CDR3 is 14 amino acids long. In nucleotides, the CDR3 is TGTGCCAGCAGGAGGACAGGGTCGTATGACGAGCAGTACTTC. Its translation: CASRRTGSYDEQYF.

The gene calls are TRBV19 and TRBJ2-2; 7 bases match TRBD1. The V gene end was trimmed by 4 bases and the J gene end by 2 bases; junction bases not matched to a gene: 7. Germline CDR1 LNHDA, CDR2 SQIVND (reference sequence). The CDR3 spans 16 residues. The CDR3 loop reads CASSTPTGLNTGELFF. The CDR3 bases are TGTGCCAGTAGTACCCCGACAGGGTTAAACACCGGGGAGCTGTTTTTT. Using reference TRBV19 and TRBJ2-2 for the parts outside the CDR3, the full variable domain is DGGITQSPKYLFRKEGQNVTLSCEQNLNHDAMYWYRQDPGQGLRLIYYSQIVNDFQKGDIAEGYSVSREKKESFPLTVTSAQKNPTAFYLCASSTPTGLNTGELFFGEGSRLTVL.

The rearrangement joins TRBV7-2 to TRBJ1-4, with 7 bases identical to TRBD1. The CDR3 spans 15 residues. CDR1 is SGHTA and CDR2 is FQGNSA in the germline V gene. The V segment lost 4 bases and the J segment 5 bases; nucleotides outside the gene matches: 7. The CDR3 sequence is CASSSMTGQNEKLFF. CDR3 sequence (DNA): TGTGCCAGCAGCTCCATGACAGGGCAAAATGAAAAACTGTTTTTT.

The chain has TRBV19 and TRBJ1-6; D not certain. This CDR3 is built from 14 residues. Per germline, CDR1 LNHDA and CDR2 SQIVND (reference sequence). V gave up 1 base and J gave up 5 bases, with 6 bases separating them. The CDR3 loop is CASSIVGHNSPLHF. The CDR3 DNA follows: TGTGCCAGTAGTATAGTCGGTCATAATTCACCCCTCCACTTT.

The chain carries TRBV6-5 and TRBJ1-2; TRBD1 might be the D (5 bases). V was clipped by 6 bases and J by 7 bases, with 15 bases between them. This CDR3 is built from 13 residues. Looked up from germline, CDR1 is MNHEY and CDR2 is SVGAGI. The CDR3 coding sequence is TGTGCCAGCAGCCCCATGGTGGGGCGTGGCTACACCTTC. Protein product: CASSPMVGRGYTF.

The rearrangement links TRBV5-4 to TRBJ1-2; D may be TRBD1 (5 bases). Germline V lookup: CDR1 SGHNT, CDR2 YYREEE (reference sequence). V dropped 0 bases and J dropped 6 bases, with 18 bases sitting between them. CDR3 length: 16 residues. CDR3 sequence (DNA): TGTGCCAGCAGCTTGGGCCCCAAAGGGGCAGCCCATGGCTACACCTTC. Translated: CASSLGPKGAAHGYTF.

This clone came up a few times. The chain recombines TRBV28 with TRBJ1-6; D gene ambiguous. CDR3 size: 15 residues. Per the germline V gene, CDR1 is MDHEN and CDR2 is SYDVKM. The germline V and J ends were trimmed by 2 bases and 7 bases, with 12 bases remaining between them. CDR3 loop: CASSLSPNRNSPLHF. Written as DNA, the CDR3 is TGTGCCAGCAGTTTAAGCCCAAATCGGAATTCACCCCTCCACTTT.

The chain employs TRBV6-1 and TRBJ1-5, with D perhaps matching TRBD1 (6 bases). The CDR3 loop spans 15 amino acids. V was shortened by 1 base and J by 4 bases, with 11 bases between the two germline ends. The germline gives CDR1 MNHNS, CDR2 SASEGT. CDR3 nucleotides: TGTGCCAGCAGTGAAGTTTCCAGGGGTAATCAGCCCCAGCATTTT. Translated: CASSEVSRGNQPQHF.

This rearrangement joins TRBV7-2 to TRBJ1-5, with D unresolved. V was pared by 1 base and J by 0 bases, with 13 bases between. Per germline, CDR1 SGHTA and CDR2 FQGNSA. The CDR3 is 17 residues long. This chain's CDR3 is CASSLGGPGYSNQPQHF. The DNA of the CDR3 is TGTGCCAGCAGCTTAGGAGGGCCAGGCTATAGCAATCAGCCCCAGCATTTT. Full variable domain (missing parts from reference TRBV7-2 and TRBJ1-5): GAGVSQSPSNKVTEKGKDVELRCDPISGHTALYWYRQSLGQGLEFLIYFQGNSAPDKSGLPSDRFSAERTGGSVSTLTIQRTQQEDSAVYLCASSLGGPGYSNQPQHFGDGTRLSIL.

The V and J genes are TRBV12-5 and TRBJ2-7; 8 bases line up with TRBD1. Germline V lookup: CDR1 LGHNT, CDR2 FRNRAP. Trimming at V came to 6 bases and at J to 8 bases, leaving 9 bases not matched to a gene. The CDR3 sequence is 13 residues long. CDR3 protein: CASGPRTGFQQYF. CDR3 nucleotide sequence: TGTGCTAGTGGACCCAGGACAGGGTTTCAGCAGTACTTC.

CDR3 sequence: CASSYSPTGDYGYTF. The DNA of the CDR3 is TGTGCCAGCAGTTACTCTCCGACAGGGGACTATGGCTACACCTTC. The chain uses TRBV6-5 and TRBJ1-2; TRBD1 aligns across 8 bases. Germline CDR1 MNHEY, CDR2 SVGAGI. With V trimmed by 0 bases and J by 3 bases, 3 bases remained unmatched. The CDR3 totals 15 residues.